This passage covers 16 T cell receptor beta chains from one sample sequenced in a study of T cells after yellow fever vaccination. TCRdb fed the 5' RACE reads into MiXCR, producing one record per CDR3 protein. Of 100,000 or so distinct CDR3 sequences detected, more than 7.5% appear once; the ten largest clones hold approximately 16%. Sample: CD8+ T cells not binding an NS4B(214-222) dextramer, sorted from PBMCs, taken around 14 days after the first yellow fever vaccination. All receptors come from a man aged 18-30 years who received the YFV17D yellow fever vaccine.

This clonotype has a count of ten or more. The chain recombines TRBV29-1 with TRBJ2-3; 8 positions match TRBD2. Germline V gene data show CDR1 as SQVTM and CDR2 as ANQGSEA. The CDR3 spans 17 residues. Trimming at V came to 1 base and at J to 0 bases, leaving 9 bases not matched to a gene. The CDR3 region is CSVEVWSGGQSTDTQYF. CDR3 coding DNA: TGCAGCGTTGAAGTCTGGAGCGGGGGCCAAAGCACAGATACGCAGTATTTT.

This clonotype was observed at least ten times. The chain uses TRBV5-1 and TRBJ2-7; D is undetermined. V dropped 4 bases and J dropped 4 bases, with 18 bases sitting between them. Germline values: CDR1 SGHRS, CDR2 YFSETQ. This CDR3 region has 15 residues. The DNA of the CDR3 is TGCGCCAGCAGCGTAGCCCCAACCCCCGAATACGAGCAGTACTTC. Its translation is CASSVAPTPEYEQYF. The full variable domain, with the rest looked up from reference TRBV5-1 and TRBJ2-7, is KAGVTQTPRYLIKTRGQQVTLSCSPISGHRSVSWYQQTPGQGLQFLFEYFSETQRNKGNFPGRFSGRQFSNSRSEMNVSTLELGDSALYLCASSVAPTPEYEQYFGPGTRLTVT.

The chain employs TRBV27 and TRBJ2-7; 9 bases match TRBD2. The CDR3 runs 15 residues. V shed 5 bases, J shed 0 bases, and the junction held 5 bases outside the gene matches. CDR1 and CDR2 from the germline V gene are MNHEY and SMNVEV (reference sequence). The CDR3 is CASSVSGGLSYEQYF. In DNA form, the CDR3 reads TGTGCCAGCAGTGTTAGCGGGGGTCTCTCCTACGAGCAGTACTTC.

This clonotype was counted only a few times. The chain is built from TRBV5-4 and TRBJ2-2; D call uncertain. Germline-derived CDR1 and CDR2 are SGHNT and YYREEE (reference sequence). The CDR3 length is 14 residues. V dropped 4 bases and J dropped 6 bases, with 13 bases sitting between them. CDR3 nucleotide sequence: TGTGCCAGCAGCCTGGGTGAGAGGTCCGGGGAGCTGTTTTTT. Protein: CASSLGERSGELFF.

This clonotype was detected a few times. The chain employs TRBV6-2 or TRBV6-3 and TRBJ1-4; D may be TRBD1 (6 bases). Germline V gene sequence: CDR1 MNHEY, CDR2 SVGEGT. This CDR3 contains 15 residues. V was shortened by 2 bases and J by 5 bases, with 12 bases between the two germline ends. CDR3 protein: CASSYRDMENEKLFF. The CDR3 DNA follows: TGTGCCAGCAGTTACCGGGACATGGAAAATGAAAAACTGTTTTTT.

At least ten counts were recorded for this clonotype. The chain is built from TRBV5-1 and TRBJ1-1, with TRBD1 matching 11 bases. Germline CDR1 and CDR2: SGHRS and YFSETQ. V was clipped by 6 bases and J by 4 bases; unmatched bases: 11. The CDR3 totals 16 residues. The CDR3 here is CASTDLPGTGGTEAFF. The CDR3 bases are TGCGCCAGCACCGATCTGCCCGGGACAGGGGGCACTGAAGCTTTCTTT. The whole variable domain, remainder taken from reference TRBV5-1 and TRBJ1-1, is KAGVTQTPRYLIKTRGQQVTLSCSPISGHRSVSWYQQTPGQGLQFLFEYFSETQRNKGNFPGRFSGRQFSNSRSEMNVSTLELGDSALYLCASTDLPGTGGTEAFFGQGTRLTVV.

The CDR3 nucleotides are TGTGCCAGCAGCCCAACGGGACTAGCGGGGGGAGGGGTGACAGATACGCAGTATTTT. This translates into CASSPTGLAGGGVTDTQYF. The V and J genes are TRBV5-6 and TRBJ2-3; 15 nucleotides line up with TRBD2. The CDR3 is 19 amino acids. CDR1 and CDR2 from the germline V gene are SGHDT and YYEEEE. V lost 4 bases and J lost 3; bases outside the gene matches: 12.

The chain carries TRBV9 and TRBJ2-7; 7 bases are a match to TRBD1. CDR1 is SGDLS and CDR2 is YYNGEE in the germline V gene. V lost 5 bases, J lost 5 bases, and 13 bases stayed unmatched. This CDR3 spans 15 amino acids. DNA for the CDR3: TGTGCCAGCAGTTCCTCGGTACAGGGGTTCGACGAGCAGTACTTC. Translated: CASSSSVQGFDEQYF. The whole variable domain, remainder taken from reference TRBV9 and TRBJ2-7, is DSGVTQTPKHLITATGQRVTLRCSPRSGDLSVYWYQQSLDQGLQFLIQYYNGEERAKGNILERFSAQQFPDLHSELNLSSLELGDSALYFCASSSSVQGFDEQYFGPGTRLTVT.

In its sample, this clonotype was seen a few times. The chain links TRBV11-2 to TRBJ1-5; D not resolved. With 4 bases removed from V and 8 bases from J, the gap between germline ends came to 9 bases. The CDR3 loop spans 12 amino acids. Germline V CDR1 and CDR2: SGHAT, FQNNGV. The CDR3 loop reads CASSSSSEPQHF. The CDR3 DNA follows: TGTGCCAGCAGCTCATCTTCGGAGCCCCAGCATTTT.

This rearrangement joins TRBV7-6 to TRBJ2-6, with D unresolved. Trimming shortened V by 1 base and J by 3 bases, and 1 base separated the two germline ends. The germline gives CDR1 SGHVS, CDR2 FNYEAQ. The CDR3 length is 13 residues. The CDR3 coding sequence is TGTGCCAGCAGCTTAGGTGGGGCCAACGTCCTGACTTTC. Translated: CASSLGGANVLTF. Using reference TRBV7-6 and TRBJ2-6 for the parts outside the CDR3, the full variable domain is GAGVSQSPRYKVTKRGQDVALRCDPISGHVSLYWYRQALGQGPEFLTYFNYEAQQDKSGLPNDRFSAERPEGSISTLTIQRTEQRDSAMYRCASSLGGANVLTFGAGSRLTVL.

The chain combines TRBV30 with TRBJ2-6, with D perhaps matching TRBD1 (5 bases). V shed 7 bases and J shed 4 bases, with 11 bases lying between them. Germline V lookup: CDR1 GTSNPN, CDR2 SVGIG (reference sequence). The CDR3 is 13 amino acids. The CDR3 region is CALGQVGANVLTF. The CDR3 DNA is TGTGCCTTGGGGCAGGTCGGGGCCAACGTCCTGACTTTC.

The chain combines TRBV7-9 with TRBJ2-3; 7 nucleotides line up with TRBD1. This CDR3 region has 17 residues. Germline CDR1 is SEHNR and CDR2 is FQNEAQ (reference sequence). J lost 3 bases, V lost 5 bases, and 14 bases had no gene match. For the CDR3, the DNA is TGTGCCAGCAGCCCTCAGACAGGGTTTAGAACTACAGATACGCAGTATTTT. As protein: CASSPQTGFRTTDTQYF.

The V gene is TRBV5-1, the J gene TRBJ1-5; possible D gene TRBD1, 6 bases. The CDR3 runs 15 residues. Trimming pared 2 bases from V and 3 bases from J, leaving 12 bases between. Germline-derived CDR1 and CDR2 are SGHRS and YFSETQ. CDR3: CASSFAGAFNQPQHF. The CDR3 DNA reads as TGCGCCAGCAGCTTCGCGGGGGCTTTCAATCAGCCCCAGCATTTT.

In this sample, this clonotype turned up a few times. The chain combines TRBV11-2 with TRBJ2-2, with D perhaps matching TRBD2 (6 bases). V was clipped by 2 bases and J by 5 bases, with 21 bases between them. CDR3 length equals 18 residues. Germline loops: CDR1 SGHAT, CDR2 FQNNGV. The CDR3 bases are TGTGCCAGCAGCTTAAGTCCGGCCCGTACGGGGGATACCGGGGAGCTGTTTTTT. This translates into CASSLSPARTGDTGELFF.

This chain uses TRBV19 with TRBJ2-7; D is possibly TRBD2 (6 bases). CDR3 length equals 14 residues. In germline, CDR1 is LNHDA, CDR2 SQIVND (reference sequence). Deletions cut 3 bases from V and 3 bases from J, with 12 bases between. The CDR3 spells CASSIVMGGYEQYF. CDR3 in DNA: TGTGCCAGTAGTATTGTGATGGGGGGCTACGAGCAGTACTTC.

On this clonotype itself: One end of the junction varies from germline; a read error may be responsible. The genes are TRBV6-5 and TRBJ1-1; D ambiguous. The CDR3 is made up of 13 amino acids. Per germline, CDR1 MNHEY and CDR2 SVGAGI. The CDR3 sequence: CACSYSLNTEAFF. CDR3 nucleotides: TGTGCCTGCAGTTACTCGTTGAACACTGAAGCTTTCTTT.